These 25 T cell receptor beta chains were sequenced from one sample in a study of blood T cell repertoires in COVID-19. Measured with immunoSEQ multiplex PCR; TCRdb has only the in-frame clones, and not every one. Of tens of thousands of clones listed, around 80% are singletons. Sequenced: peripheral blood. These receptors came from a human donor in a cohort sampled during active COVID-19.

J is TRBJ2-7 and V is TRBV7-9, with 8 bases matching TRBD1. The CDR3 consists of 16 residues. The ends lost 0 bases at V and 6 bases at J; junction bases unmatched: 10. Germline CDR1 and CDR2: SEHNR and FQNEAQ (reference sequence). The CDR3 region has the DNA TGTGCCAGCAGCTTAGCGGAGGGGACAGGTCGCGGCGAGCAGTACTTC. This translates into CASSLAEGTGRGEQYF.

The chain employs TRBV29-1 and TRBJ2-1; the D gene is possibly TRBD2 (5 bases). This CDR3 comprises 12 residues. Germline-derived CDR1 and CDR2 are SQVTM and ANQGSEA. The V and J ends lost 5 bases and 6 bases respectively, with 11 bases between them. CDR3 DNA sequence: TGCAGCGTTAAACTAGAGGGCAATGAGCAGTTCTTC. Translation: CSVKLEGNEQFF.

This rearrangement joins TRBV15 to TRBJ2-2, with D unresolved. The CDR3 has 12 residues. Trimming took 6 bases from V and 4 from J, leaving 6 bases between them. Germline assignment: CDR1 LNHNV and CDR2 YYDKDF (reference sequence). The CDR3 DNA sequence: TGTGCCACCAGTCCTTTCACCGGGGAGCTGTTTTTT. Its translation is CATSPFTGELFF.

The gene calls are TRBV28 and TRBJ2-5; 8 nucleotides agree with TRBD1. V lost 6 bases and J lost 3; bases outside the gene matches: 9. This CDR3 is built from 15 residues. Germline V gives CDR1 MDHEN, CDR2 SYDVKM. CDR3 in DNA: TGTGCCAGCAGCCCTGGACAGGGTGGGAAAGAGACCCAGTACTTC. Protein sequence: CASSPGQGGKETQYF.

This chain connects TRBV2 to TRBJ1-1; 8 positions match TRBD1. The V gene end was trimmed by 7 bases and the J gene end by 0 bases; junction bases not matched to a gene: 4. The CDR3 has 14 amino acids. The germline CDR1 and CDR2 sequences are SNHLY and FYNNEI. The chain's CDR3 is CASTRTGLNTEAFF. The CDR3 DNA sequence: TGTGCCAGCACTAGGACAGGGCTGAACACTGAAGCTTTCTTT. Looking up the rest from reference TRBV2 and TRBJ1-1 gives the full variable domain: EPEVTQTPSHQVTQMGQEVILRCVPISNHLYFYWYRQILGQKVEFLVSFYNNEISEKSEIFDDQFSVERPDGSNFTLKIRSTKLEDSAMYFCASTRTGLNTEAFFGQGTRLTVV.

The chain has TRBV12-3 or TRBV12-4 and TRBJ1-1; unclear D gene. Deletions cut 6 bases from V and 1 base from J, with 9 bases between. The CDR3 contains 13 residues. As DNA, the CDR3 is TGTGCCAGCAGCCGTACACCGAACACTGAAGCTTTCTTT. Its protein product is CASSRTPNTEAFF.

The chain links TRBV6-5 to TRBJ2-7; D perhaps matches TRBD1 (6 bases). The CDR3 sequence is 13 residues long. Germline V gives CDR1 MNHEY, CDR2 SVGAGI. Deletions cut 5 bases from V and 0 bases from J, with 8 bases between. The CDR3 sequence is CASSPGVSYEQYF. CDR3 nucleotide sequence: TGTGCCAGCAGTCCAGGGGTCTCCTACGAGCAGTACTTC.

This chain connects TRBV15 to TRBJ2-1; D uncertain. This CDR3 comprises 14 residues. Germline V gene data show CDR1 as LNHNV and CDR2 as YYDKDF (reference sequence). The ends were cut back, 0 bases at V and 10 bases at J, with 13 bases in the middle. CDR3 residues: CATSRDPTIREQFF. Here the CDR3 DNA reads TGTGCCACCAGCAGAGATCCAACTATCCGCGAGCAGTTCTTC. The whole variable domain, filled in from reference TRBV15 and TRBJ2-1, reads DAMVIQNPRYQVTQFGKPVTLSCSQTLNHNVMYWYQQKSSQAPKLLFHYYDKDFNNEADTPDNFQSRRPNTSFCFLDIRSPGLGDTAMYLCATSRDPTIREQFFGPGTRLTVL.

The chain has TRBV6-1 and TRBJ2-3; possibly TRBD1 for D (6 bases). In germline, CDR1 is MNHNS, CDR2 SASEGT. The germline V and J ends were trimmed by 3 bases and 2 bases, with 15 bases remaining between them. The CDR3 has 16 amino acids. In nucleotides, the CDR3 is TGTGCCAGCAGTGATTTGACAGGCCGTCTCACAGATACGCAGTATTTT. This codes for CASSDLTGRLTDTQYF.

The gene calls are TRBV28 and TRBJ2-3; D uncertain. CDR1 MDHEN and CDR2 SYDVKM come from the germline V gene. The CDR3 sequence is 13 residues long. The V and J ends lost 2 bases and 2 bases respectively, with 5 bases between them. The CDR3 nucleotides are TGTGCCAGCAGTTTAGGCCCCACAGATACGCAGTATTTT. Translating gives CASSLGPTDTQYF.

The rearrangement links TRBV4-3 to TRBJ2-1; 10 bases match TRBD2. The trim removed 0 bases at V and 7 bases at J, leaving 6 bases unmatched. This CDR3 is built from 16 residues. Germline V gene data show CDR1 as LGHNA and CDR2 as YSLEER. The CDR3 sequence is CASSQDSLAGENEQFF. CDR3 bases: TGCGCCAGCAGCCAAGACAGCCTAGCGGGAGAAAATGAGCAGTTCTTC.

The chain recombines TRBV6-5 with TRBJ2-7; 8 bases map to TRBD1. J was trimmed by 3 bases and V by 2 bases; bases with no gene match: 9. Germline V lookup: CDR1 MNHEY, CDR2 SVGAGI. The CDR3 extends over 16 amino acids. In DNA, the CDR3 is TGTGCCAGCAGTTACGGAATCCAGGGGGCCCGCTACGAGCAGTACTTC. It encodes CASSYGIQGARYEQYF.

The DNA of the CDR3 is TGCGCCAGCAGCCAAGTCCACAGAATCACAGATACGCAGTATTTT. Translation: CASSQVHRITDTQYF. The chain carries TRBV4-1 and TRBJ2-3; D gene uncertain. The germline V gene encodes CDR1 MGHRA and CDR2 YSYEKL. Between the trimmed V and J ends, which lost 1 base and 2 bases, there was a span of 10 bases. The CDR3 consists of 15 residues.

This rearrangement joins TRBV27 to TRBJ2-1; unclear D gene. Trimming took 4 bases from V and 7 from J, leaving 14 bases between them. CDR1 is MNHEY, CDR2 SMNVEV, per germline (reference sequence). This CDR3 has 14 amino acids. CDR3 amino acids: CASSSPLRENEQFF. The CDR3 DNA sequence: TGTGCCAGCAGTTCCCCGTTACGTGAGAATGAGCAGTTCTTC.

J is TRBJ1-4 and V is TRBV10-3; D call uncertain. This CDR3 region has 14 residues. Trimming pared 6 bases from V and 7 bases from J, leaving 15 bases between. Germline V CDR1 and CDR2: ENHRY, SYGVKD. The CDR3 loop reads CAISRAGGSEKLFF. CDR3 DNA sequence: TGTGCCATCAGCCGAGCCGGAGGGTCTGAAAAACTGTTTTTT.

This rearrangement joins TRBV5-6 to TRBJ1-2, with 8 bases that match TRBD1. The CDR3 spans 12 residues. The germline CDR1 and CDR2 sequences are SGHDT and YYEEEE. The junction had 3 bases not matched to a gene; V was cut back by 3 bases and J by 8 bases. The CDR3 nucleotides read TGTGCCAGCAGCTCGACAGGGGAAGGCTACACCTTC. Protein sequence: CASSSTGEGYTF.

V is TRBV10-2 and J is TRBJ2-1; the D is unclear. Germline CDR1 WSHSY, CDR2 SAAADI. This CDR3 is built from 15 residues. V was shortened by 3 bases and J by 3 bases, with 12 bases between the two germline ends. This CDR3 reads CASSDNNERYNEQFF. The DNA of the CDR3 is TGCGCCAGCAGTGACAATAACGAGCGCTACAATGAGCAGTTCTTC.

The chain is built from TRBV11-2 and TRBJ2-7, with TRBD2 identical over 7 bases. The CDR3 is made up of 13 amino acids. CDR1 is SGHAT and CDR2 is FQNNGV in the germline V gene. With V trimmed by 0 bases and J by 7 bases, 3 bases remained unmatched. The CDR3 is CASSLEGGIEQYF. The CDR3 region has the DNA TGTGCCAGCAGCTTAGAGGGGGGGATTGAGCAGTACTTC.

This clone appeared a few times. This chain joins TRBV4-2 and TRBJ2-2, with D possibly being TRBD1 (5 bases). V gave up 0 bases and J gave up 3 bases, with 11 bases separating them. This CDR3 has 16 amino acids. The germline V gene encodes CDR1 LGHNA and CDR2 YNFKEQ. The CDR3 region is CASSQDARADTGELFF. The CDR3 DNA sequence: TGTGCCAGCAGCCAAGATGCCAGGGCGGACACCGGGGAGCTGTTTTTT.

The gene calls are TRBV2 and TRBJ2-7; D is possibly TRBD1 (5 bases). The CDR3 is made up of 14 amino acids. Germline V gene sequence: CDR1 SNHLY, CDR2 FYNNEI. Trimming pared 6 bases from V and 7 bases from J, leaving 19 bases between. CDR3 in amino acids: CASSTGLGPREQYF. The CDR3 DNA reads as TGTGCCAGCAGCACCGGGTTGGGGCCTAGGGAGCAGTACTTC.

This clone showed up just once. This chain joins TRBV29-1 and TRBJ1-5, with 8 bases identical to TRBD1. Germline CDR1 SQVTM, CDR2 ANQGSEA. CDR3 length: 13 amino acids. V lost 5 bases and J lost 7; bases outside the gene matches: 7. The CDR3 DNA reads as TGCAGCGTTATTCAGGGGGCAGGACAGCCCCAGCATTTT. This gives the protein CSVIQGAGQPQHF.

The V gene is TRBV3-1 (or the pseudogene TRBV3-2), the J gene TRBJ1-2; 8 positions agree with TRBD1. V trimming: 0 bases; J trimming: 8 bases; junction bases outside the gene matches: 8. From germline, CDR1 is LGHDT and CDR2 YNNKEL (reference sequence). CDR3 length: 15 amino acids. CDR3 sequence reads: CASSQDRWDRWGYTF. Written as DNA, the CDR3 is TGTGCCAGCAGCCAAGATCGGTGGGACAGGTGGGGCTACACCTTC.

The J gene is TRBJ2-2, the V gene TRBV19, with D perhaps TRBD1 (6 bases). Germline V gene sequence: CDR1 LNHDA, CDR2 SQIVND (reference sequence). Trimming removed 1 base at V and 10 bases at J, with 7 bases between. The CDR3 is made up of 12 amino acids. CDR3 region: CASSIAGEELFF. CDR3 nucleotides: TGTGCCAGTAGTATAGCAGGGGAGGAGCTGTTTTTT.

The chain has TRBV6-5 and TRBJ2-5, with D possibly TRBD1 on 6 matching bases. The CDR3 totals 13 residues. Germline V gene sequence: CDR1 MNHEY, CDR2 SVGAGI. V was pared by 2 bases and J by 3 bases, with 7 bases between. The CDR3 bases are TGTGCCAGCAGTTACACAGGGAAAGAGACCCAGTACTTC. Translated, it gives CASSYTGKETQYF.

The chain combines TRBV16 with TRBJ2-7, with D possibly being TRBD2 (5 bases). Germline-derived CDR1 and CDR2 are KGHSY and FQNENV. The CDR3 runs 15 residues. V dropped 1 base and J dropped 2 bases, with 12 bases sitting between them. In nucleotides, the CDR3 is TGTGCCAGCAGCCAATTTGCGGGCGCAACCTACGAGCAGTACTTC. It is translated as CASSQFAGATYEQYF.